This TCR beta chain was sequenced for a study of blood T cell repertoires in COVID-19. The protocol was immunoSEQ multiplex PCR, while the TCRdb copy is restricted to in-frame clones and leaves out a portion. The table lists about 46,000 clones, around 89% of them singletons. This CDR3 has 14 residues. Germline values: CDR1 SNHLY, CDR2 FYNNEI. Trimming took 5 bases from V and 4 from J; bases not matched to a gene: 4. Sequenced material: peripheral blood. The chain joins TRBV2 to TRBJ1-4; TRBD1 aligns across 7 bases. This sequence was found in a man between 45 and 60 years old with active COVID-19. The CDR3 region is CASSSDRLNEKLFF. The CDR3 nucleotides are TGTGCCAGCAGTTCGGACAGGCTTAATGAAAAACTGTTTTTT.